A single sample is the source of the 19 T cell receptor beta chains below, sequenced in a study of Graves' ophthalmopathy and Graves' hyperthyroidism. Amplifying from RNA transcripts, the study obtained TCR beta CDR3 regions. HTBI primers were employed in first-round RT-PCR, then a second-round multiplex PCR followed. MiXCR was run by TCRdb on the multiplex PCR reads, yielding one entry per CDR3 protein. The sample yields about 400,000 distinct CDR3 sequences, around 18% seen once. Sequenced sample: peripheral blood. These receptors were taken from a woman between 18 and 30 years old with Graves' ophthalmopathy.

The table lists this clonotype with many counts. The chain has TRBV20-1 and TRBJ1-5; TRBD1 aligns across 8 bases. This CDR3 is 15 amino acids long. V lost 0 bases to trimming and J lost 5 bases; unmatched junction nucleotides: 6. CDR1 and CDR2 (germline): DFQATT, SNEGSKA (reference sequence). The CDR3 loop reads CSARDLDREDQPQHF. CDR3 coding DNA: TGCAGTGCTAGAGATCTGGACAGGGAGGATCAGCCCCAGCATTTT.

The table lists this clonotype with a few counts. J is TRBJ2-7 and V is TRBV29-1; 7 nucleotides align to TRBD2. Per germline, CDR1 SQVTM and CDR2 ANQGSEA. The CDR3 runs to 16 residues. V was pared by 5 bases and J by 0 bases, with 13 bases of the junction left unmatched. This CDR3 is CSVQVLAGRSSYEQYF. The CDR3 DNA sequence: TGCAGCGTTCAGGTTTTAGCGGGTCGGAGCTCCTACGAGCAGTACTTC.

Many counts were recorded for this clonotype. The rearrangement joins TRBV28 to TRBJ2-7, with 10 bases matching TRBD2. V trimming: 8 bases; J trimming: 3 bases; junction bases outside the gene matches: 4. The CDR3 extends over 13 amino acids. CDR1 MDHEN and CDR2 SYDVKM come from the germline V gene. The CDR3 DNA follows: TGTGCCAGCTCAACTAGCGGGAACTACGAGCAGTACTTC. It is translated as CASSTSGNYEQYF.

This clonotype showed up just a few times. The rearrangement links TRBV6-1 to TRBJ2-2; 8 bases line up with TRBD2. With 3 bases clipped from V and 0 bases from J, the junction kept 3 bases outside the gene matches. The CDR3 totals 16 residues. Looked up from germline, CDR1 is MNHNS and CDR2 is SASEGT. CDR3 DNA sequence: TGTGCCAGCAGTGAGGCGGGACTAGCGAACACCGGGGAGCTGTTTTTT. It translates to CASSEAGLANTGELFF.

A note on this clonotype: Given a much more abundant clone one base away, this may be a read error. This chain links TRBV7-2 with TRBJ1-2, with TRBD1 identical over 9 bases. Germline loops: CDR1 SGHTA, CDR2 FQGNSA. CDR3 length: 15 amino acids. The CDR3 sequence is CVSSRGQGSGDGYTF. The CDR3 bases are TGTGTCAGCAGTCGAGGACAGGGGAGTGGAGATGGCTACACCTTC. The full variable domain, completed using reference TRBV7-2 and TRBJ1-2, is GAGVSQSPSNKVTEKGKDVELRCDPISGHTALYWYRQSLGQGLEFLIYFQGNSAPDKSGLPSDRFSAERTGGSVSTLTIQRTQQEDSAVYLCVSSRGQGSGDGYTFGSGTRLTVV.

This clonotype was seen ten or more times. The chain combines TRBV30 with TRBJ2-7, with D uncertain. The CDR3 has 13 residues. Germline assignment: CDR1 GTSNPN and CDR2 SVGIG (reference sequence). Trimming cost V 2 bases and J 3 bases, with 11 bases left between them. This CDR3 is CAWSLGPHYEQYF. In DNA, the CDR3 is TGTGCCTGGAGTCTCGGACCTCACTACGAGCAGTACTTC.

The table lists this clonotype with many counts. The V and J genes are TRBV5-1 and TRBJ2-5; D may correspond to TRBD1 or TRBD2 (7 bases each). Looked up from germline, CDR1 is SGHRS and CDR2 is YFSETQ. Trimming left V 5 bases short and J 5 bases short, with 16 bases between. The CDR3 runs to 14 residues. The CDR3 DNA reads as TGCGCCAGCAGACCCCCAGGGGGGGGTGAGACCCAGTACTTC. Amino acid sequence: CASRPPGGGETQYF.

The chain couples TRBV27 to TRBJ2-5; possibly TRBD1 for D (6 bases). CDR3 length: 14 residues. Looked up from germline, CDR1 is MNHEY and CDR2 is SMNVEV (reference sequence). V lost 1 base and J lost 1, with 7 bases in between. DNA of the CDR3: TGTGCCAGCAGTTTATTGGGGGCCCAAGAGACCCAGTACTTC. Translated: CASSLLGAQETQYF.

The chain is built from TRBV12-3 or TRBV12-4 and TRBJ1-1; D may be TRBD1 (5 bases). CDR3 length: 14 residues. Trimming shortened V by 5 bases and J by 4 bases, and 14 bases separated the two germline ends. CDR3 in amino acids: CASSIQGVFTEAFF. DNA for the CDR3: TGTGCCAGCAGTATCCAGGGTGTTTTCACTGAAGCTTTCTTT.

This clonotype has just a few counts. The V call is TRBV5-4, the J call TRBJ1-1; D not resolved. The CDR3 totals 16 residues. Per germline, CDR1 SGHNT and CDR2 YYREEE (reference sequence). With 0 bases removed from V and 0 bases from J, the gap between germline ends came to 12 bases. The CDR3 DNA sequence: TGTGCCAGCAGCTTGGGCTGGAGCCCTTTGAACACTGAAGCTTTCTTT. Encoded protein: CASSLGWSPLNTEAFF.

This clonotype has more than one count but fewer than ten. The chain uses TRBV28 and TRBJ1-1, with 9 bases aligning to TRBD1. In germline, CDR1 is MDHEN, CDR2 SYDVKM. The trim removed 3 bases at V and 4 bases at J, leaving 6 bases unmatched. The CDR3 runs 15 residues. CDR3 residues: CASSFYRGRSTEAFF. The CDR3 DNA sequence: TGTGCCAGCAGTTTCTACAGGGGGCGCAGCACTGAAGCTTTCTTT. Supplemented by reference TRBV28 and TRBJ1-1, the full variable domain reads DVKVTQSSRYLVKRTGEKVFLECVQDMDHENMFWYRQDPGLGLRLIYFSYDVKMKEKGDIPEGYSVSREKKERFSLILESASTNQTSMYLCASSFYRGRSTEAFFGQGTRLTVV.

This clonotype appeared a few times. The gene calls are TRBV7-2 and TRBJ2-5; possibly TRBD1 or TRBD2 for D (5 bases each). The CDR3 totals 15 residues. V lost 5 bases to trimming and J lost 1 base, with 14 bases between them. Germline V gives CDR1 SGHTA, CDR2 FQGNSA. CDR3 DNA: TGTGCCAGCAGCATTCAAACCGGGACCCAAGAGACCCAGTACTTC. The encoded protein is CASSIQTGTQETQYF.

This clonotype was counted ten times or more. One junction end disagrees with the germline gene, perhaps due to a read error. V and J are TRBV20-1 and TRBJ2-7; no clear D gene. The CDR3 consists of 13 residues. Germline V gives CDR1 DFQATT, CDR2 SNEGSKA (reference sequence). This CDR3 is CGARGLHRFEQYF. The CDR3 DNA reads TGCGGTGCTAGAGGATTACATCGGTTCGAGCAGTACTTC.

The table lists this clonotype with a count of one. The chain couples TRBV12-3 or TRBV12-4 to TRBJ2-5; 9 positions agree with TRBD2. This CDR3 contains 15 residues. The junction had 7 bases not matched to a gene; V was cut back by 8 bases and J by 0 bases. The CDR3 sequence: CASGRGLADQETQYF. DNA for the CDR3: TGTGCCAGCGGGAGGGGACTAGCCGACCAAGAGACCCAGTACTTC.

The table lists this clonotype with many counts. The chain has TRBV11-1 and TRBJ1-1; TRBD1 might be the D (5 bases). The CDR3 covers 14 residues. Per the germline V gene, CDR1 is SGHAT and CDR2 is FQDESV (reference sequence). The V end was cut by 5 bases, the J end by 2 bases, with 12 bases between. The CDR3 here is CASSLRQRNTEAFF. The CDR3 DNA reads as TGTGCCAGCAGCCTGAGACAGAGAAACACTGAAGCTTTCTTT.

This clonotype was seen at least ten times. A junction boundary mismatches the germline segment, possibly from a read error. The rearrangement joins TRBV7-2 to TRBJ2-5, with 14 bases aligning to TRBD2. The germline gives CDR1 SGHTA, CDR2 FQGNSA. CDR3 length: 15 residues. CDR3 amino acids: CASSHTGTSGGHTDF. The CDR3 DNA is TGTGCCAGCAGCCACACCGGGACTAGCGGGGGACACACCGACTTC. Filled out from reference TRBV7-2 and TRBJ2-5, the complete variable domain reads GAGVSQSPSNKVTEKGKDVELRCDPISGHTALYWYRQSLGQGLEFLIYFQGNSAPDKSGLPSDRFSAERTGGSVSTLTIQRTQQEDSAVYLCASSHTGTSGGHTDFGPGTRLLVL.

The J gene is TRBJ2-7, the V gene TRBV28, with D hard to call. The CDR3 sequence is 13 residues long. V lost 8 bases and J lost 3, with 14 bases in between. Germline CDR1 and CDR2: MDHEN and SYDVKM. The CDR3 sequence: CASAAGPIYEQYF. In DNA form, the CDR3 reads TGTGCCAGCGCCGCCGGACCGATCTACGAGCAGTACTTC. The variable domain in full, with the rest retrieved from reference TRBV28 and TRBJ2-7, is DVKVTQSSRYLVKRTGEKVFLECVQDMDHENMFWYRQDPGLGLRLIYFSYDVKMKEKGDIPEGYSVSREKKERFSLILESASTNQTSMYLCASAAGPIYEQYFGPGTRLTVT.

The table lists this clonotype with many counts. The CDR3 bases are TGTGCCAGCAGCTTTTACTCTTGGGGGCGCGGTGAAGCTTTCTTT. Translating it yields CASSFYSWGRGEAFF. J is TRBJ1-1 and V is TRBV7-8, with D perhaps TRBD1 (6 bases). The CDR3 spans 15 residues. Germline V gene data show CDR1 as SGHVS and CDR2 as FQNEAQ. Trimming left V 3 bases short and J 7 bases short, with 18 bases between.

This clonotype was observed at least ten times. CDR3 region: CASSFLTGPDSYNSPLHF. In DNA form, the CDR3 reads TGTGCCAGCAGTTTCCTGACAGGGCCTGACTCCTATAATTCACCCCTCCACTTT. The gene calls are TRBV27 and TRBJ1-6; 7 nucleotides align to TRBD1. V dropped 3 bases and J dropped 0; count of bases not matched to a gene: 8. Germline CDR1 is MNHEY and CDR2 is SMNVEV (reference sequence). The CDR3 covers 18 residues.